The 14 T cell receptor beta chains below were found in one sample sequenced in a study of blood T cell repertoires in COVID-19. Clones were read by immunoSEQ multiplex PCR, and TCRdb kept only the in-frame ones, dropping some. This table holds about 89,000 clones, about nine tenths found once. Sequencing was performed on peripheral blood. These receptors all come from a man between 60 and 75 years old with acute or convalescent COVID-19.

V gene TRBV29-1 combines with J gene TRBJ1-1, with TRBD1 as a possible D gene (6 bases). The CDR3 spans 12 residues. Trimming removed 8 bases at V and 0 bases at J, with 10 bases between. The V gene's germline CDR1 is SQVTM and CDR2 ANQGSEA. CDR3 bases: TGCAGCCCGGACAGCATGAACACTGAAGCTTTCTTT. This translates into CSPDSMNTEAFF.

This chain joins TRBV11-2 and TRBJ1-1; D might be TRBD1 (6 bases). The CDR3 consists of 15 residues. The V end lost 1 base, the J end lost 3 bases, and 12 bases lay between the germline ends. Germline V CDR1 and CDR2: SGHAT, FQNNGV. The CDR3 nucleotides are TGTGCCAGCAGCTTAGGACAGGTTGGAGACACTGAAGCTTTCTTT. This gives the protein CASSLGQVGDTEAFF.

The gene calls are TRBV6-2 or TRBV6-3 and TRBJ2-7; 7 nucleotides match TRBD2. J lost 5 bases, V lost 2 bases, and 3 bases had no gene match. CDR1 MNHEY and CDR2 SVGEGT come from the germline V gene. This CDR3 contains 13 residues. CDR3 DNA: TGTGCCAGCAGTTACCCGGGAGGCCACGAGCAGTACTTC. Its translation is CASSYPGGHEQYF.

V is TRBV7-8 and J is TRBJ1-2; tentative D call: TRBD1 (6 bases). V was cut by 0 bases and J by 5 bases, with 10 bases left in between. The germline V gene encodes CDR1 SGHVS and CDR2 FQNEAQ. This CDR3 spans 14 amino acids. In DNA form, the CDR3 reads TGTGCCAGCAGCTTAGCGGGGCAGGGGTATGGCTACACCTTC. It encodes CASSLAGQGYGYTF. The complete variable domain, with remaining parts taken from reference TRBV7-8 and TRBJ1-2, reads GAGVSQSPRYKVAKRGQDVALRCDPISGHVSLFWYQQALGQGPEFLTYFQNEAQLDKSGLPSDRFFAERPEGSVSTLKIQRTQQEDSAVYLCASSLAGQGYGYTFGSGTRLTVV.

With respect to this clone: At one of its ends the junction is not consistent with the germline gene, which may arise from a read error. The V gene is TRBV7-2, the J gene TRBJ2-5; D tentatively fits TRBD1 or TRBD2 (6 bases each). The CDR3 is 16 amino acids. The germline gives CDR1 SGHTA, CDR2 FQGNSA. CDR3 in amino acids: CASTLAAGAIQETQYF. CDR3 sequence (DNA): TGTGCCAGCACCTTAGCGGCAGGGGCAATCCAAGAGACCCAGTACTTC.

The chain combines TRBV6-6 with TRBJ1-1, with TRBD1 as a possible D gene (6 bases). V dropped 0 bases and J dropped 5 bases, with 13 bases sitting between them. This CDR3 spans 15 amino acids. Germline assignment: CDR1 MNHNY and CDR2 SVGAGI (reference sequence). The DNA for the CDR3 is TGTGCCAGCAGTTACTCGATACAGGGTTTGACTGAAGCTTTCTTT. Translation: CASSYSIQGLTEAFF.

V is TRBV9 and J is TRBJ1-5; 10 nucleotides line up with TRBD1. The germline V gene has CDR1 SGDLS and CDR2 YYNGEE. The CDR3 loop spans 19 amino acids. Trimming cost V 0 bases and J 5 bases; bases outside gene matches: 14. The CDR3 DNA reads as TGTGCCAGCAGCGTAGGATCGTGGACAGGGGGGGCCCTGCATCAGCCCCAGCATTTT. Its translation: CASSVGSWTGGALHQPQHF.

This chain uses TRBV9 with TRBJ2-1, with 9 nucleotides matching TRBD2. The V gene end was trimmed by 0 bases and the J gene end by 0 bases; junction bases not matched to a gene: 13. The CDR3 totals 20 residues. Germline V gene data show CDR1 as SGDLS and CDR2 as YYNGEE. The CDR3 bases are TGTGCCAGCAGCGTAGCGGGGAGGAGCGGGGGGCTAGGCTCCTACAATGAGCAGTTCTTC. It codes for CASSVAGRSGGLGSYNEQFF.

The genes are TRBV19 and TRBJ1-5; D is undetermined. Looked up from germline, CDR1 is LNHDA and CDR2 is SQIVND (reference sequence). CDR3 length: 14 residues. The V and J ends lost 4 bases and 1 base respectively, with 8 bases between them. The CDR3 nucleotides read TGTGCCAGTAGTACGCCGGGGAGCAATCAGCCCCAGCATTTT. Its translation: CASSTPGSNQPQHF.

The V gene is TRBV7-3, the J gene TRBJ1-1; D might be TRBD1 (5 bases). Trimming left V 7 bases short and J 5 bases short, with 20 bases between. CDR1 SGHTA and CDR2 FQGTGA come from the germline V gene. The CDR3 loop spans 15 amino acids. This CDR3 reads CASTNQQGRGTEAFF. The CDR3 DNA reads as TGTGCCAGCACCAACCAGCAGGGCCGTGGGACTGAAGCTTTCTTT. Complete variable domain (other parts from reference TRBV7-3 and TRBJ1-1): GAGVSQTPSNKVTEKGKYVELRCDPISGHTALYWYRQSLGQGPEFLIYFQGTGAADDSGLPNDRFFAVRPEGSVSTLKIQRTERGDSAVYLCASTNQQGRGTEAFFGQGTRLTVV.

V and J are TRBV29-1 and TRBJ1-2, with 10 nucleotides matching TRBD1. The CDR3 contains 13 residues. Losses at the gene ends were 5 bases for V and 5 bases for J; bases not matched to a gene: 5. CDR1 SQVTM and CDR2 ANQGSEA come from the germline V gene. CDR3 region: CSVFSGQGYGYTF. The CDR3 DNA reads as TGCAGCGTTTTCTCGGGACAGGGGTATGGCTACACCTTC.

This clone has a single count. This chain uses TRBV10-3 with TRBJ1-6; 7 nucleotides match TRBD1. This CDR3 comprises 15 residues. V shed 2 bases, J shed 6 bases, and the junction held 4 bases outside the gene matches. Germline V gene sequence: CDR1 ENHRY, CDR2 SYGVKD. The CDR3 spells CAISEGGGRNSPLHF. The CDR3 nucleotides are TGTGCCATCAGTGAGGGAGGGGGCCGTAATTCACCCCTCCACTTT.

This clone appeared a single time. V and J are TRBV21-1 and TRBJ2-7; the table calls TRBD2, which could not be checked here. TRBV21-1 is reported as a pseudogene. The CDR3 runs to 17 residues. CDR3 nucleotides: TGTGCCAGCAGCCCAAGAAGTGGGGACTTAAAGCGCTACGAGCAGTACTTC. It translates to CASSPRSGDLKRYEQYF.

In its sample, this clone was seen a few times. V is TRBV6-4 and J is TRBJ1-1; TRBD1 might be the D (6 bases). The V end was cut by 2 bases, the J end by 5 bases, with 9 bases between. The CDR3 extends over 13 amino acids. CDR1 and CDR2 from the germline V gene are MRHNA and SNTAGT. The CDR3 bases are TGTGCCAGCAGTGACCAGGGGCGGACTGAAGCTTTCTTT. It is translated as CASSDQGRTEAFF.